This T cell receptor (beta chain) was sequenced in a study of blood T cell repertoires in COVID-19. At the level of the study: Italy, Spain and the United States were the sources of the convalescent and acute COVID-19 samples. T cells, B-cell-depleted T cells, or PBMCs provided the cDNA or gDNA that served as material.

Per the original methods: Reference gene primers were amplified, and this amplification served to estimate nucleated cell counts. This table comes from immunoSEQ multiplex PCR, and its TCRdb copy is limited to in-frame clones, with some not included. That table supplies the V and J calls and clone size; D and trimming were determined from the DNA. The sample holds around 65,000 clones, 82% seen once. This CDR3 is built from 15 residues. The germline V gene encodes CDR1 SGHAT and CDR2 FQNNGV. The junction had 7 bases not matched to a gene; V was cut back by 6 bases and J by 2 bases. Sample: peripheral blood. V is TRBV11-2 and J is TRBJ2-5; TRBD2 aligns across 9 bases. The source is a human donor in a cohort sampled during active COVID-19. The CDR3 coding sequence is TGTGCCAGCAGTTCCCTAGCGGGGCCACAAGAGACCCAGTACTTC. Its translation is CASSSLAGPQETQYF.